This T cell receptor beta chain is from a study of OX40 agonist ivuxolimab in advanced cancers. Per germline, CDR1 GTSNPN and CDR2 SVGIG (reference sequence). This CDR3 region has 13 residues. Of note for this clone: Its antigen is as yet unknown. Compared with germline, one end of the junction differs, possibly owing to a read error. Other DNA sequences within the sample encode an identical CDR3.

Regarding the study as a whole: Averaging showed that CD8+ T cells had more expanded clones than CD4+ did. Low normalized T-cell clonal expansion also characterized some of the nonresponders.

Repertoires were generated with immunoSEQ multiplex PCR, while TCRdb's copy carries only in-frame clones and drops some. The table shows about 55,000 clones, with 80% occurring only once. Autoimmune disease history or systemic immunosuppression barred patients. This clonotype was obtained from an adult with an advanced solid tumor such as melanoma, head and neck, liver or kidney cancer. Specimen: CD4+ or CD8+ T cells sorted from blood, collected in a trial of the OX40 agonist ivuxolimab. The rearrangement joins TRBV30 to TRBJ1-1; D ambiguous. As DNA, the CDR3 is TGTGCCTGGACTCCACACGGAAACACTGAAGCCTTCTTT. Its protein is CAWTPHGNTEAFF.